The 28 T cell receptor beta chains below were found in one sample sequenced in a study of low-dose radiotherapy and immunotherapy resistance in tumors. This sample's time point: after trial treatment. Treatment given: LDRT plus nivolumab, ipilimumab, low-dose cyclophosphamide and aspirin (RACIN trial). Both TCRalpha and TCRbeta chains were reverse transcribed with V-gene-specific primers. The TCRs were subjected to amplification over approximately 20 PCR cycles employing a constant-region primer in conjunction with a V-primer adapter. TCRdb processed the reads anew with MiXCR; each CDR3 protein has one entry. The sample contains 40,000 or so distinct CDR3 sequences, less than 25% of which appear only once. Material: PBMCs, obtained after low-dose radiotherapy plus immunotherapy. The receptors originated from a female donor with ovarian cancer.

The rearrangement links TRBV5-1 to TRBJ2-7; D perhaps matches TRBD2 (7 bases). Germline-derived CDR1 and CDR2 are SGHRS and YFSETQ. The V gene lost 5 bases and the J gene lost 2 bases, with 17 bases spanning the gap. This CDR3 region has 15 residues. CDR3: CASSHEGGKTYEQYF. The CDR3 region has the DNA TGCGCCAGCAGTCACGAGGGGGGGAAGACCTACGAGCAGTACTTC.

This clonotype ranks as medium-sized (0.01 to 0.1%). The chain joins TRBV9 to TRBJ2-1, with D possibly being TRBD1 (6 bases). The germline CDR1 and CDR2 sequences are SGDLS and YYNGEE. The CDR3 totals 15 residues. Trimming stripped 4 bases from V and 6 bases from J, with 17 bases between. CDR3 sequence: CASSRQVGTANEQFF. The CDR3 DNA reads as TGTGCCAGCAGCCGACAGGTGGGAACGGCCAATGAGCAGTTCTTC.

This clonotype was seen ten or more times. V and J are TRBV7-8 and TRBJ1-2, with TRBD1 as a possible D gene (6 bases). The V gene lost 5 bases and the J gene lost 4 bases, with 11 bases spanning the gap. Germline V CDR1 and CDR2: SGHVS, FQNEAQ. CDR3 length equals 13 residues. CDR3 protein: CASSLDRSYGYTF. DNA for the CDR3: TGTGCCAGCAGCCTCGACAGGTCCTATGGCTACACCTTC. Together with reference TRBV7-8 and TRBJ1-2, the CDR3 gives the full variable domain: GAGVSQSPRYKVAKRGQDVALRCDPISGHVSLFWYQQALGQGPEFLTYFQNEAQLDKSGLPSDRFFAERPEGSVSTLKIQRTQQEDSAVYLCASSLDRSYGYTFGSGTRLTVV.

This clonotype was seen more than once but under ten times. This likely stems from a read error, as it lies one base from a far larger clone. This CDR3 is CASSVSGDSYNEQYF. In DNA form, the CDR3 reads TGTGCCAGCAGCGTAAGTGGGGACTCCTACAATGAGCAGTACTTC. V gene TRBV9 combines with J gene TRBJ2-5; a possible D gene is TRBD2 (6 bases). With 1 base removed from V and 11 bases from J, the gap between germline ends came to 21 bases. This CDR3 has 15 amino acids. Germline V gene sequence: CDR1 SGDLS, CDR2 YYNGEE.

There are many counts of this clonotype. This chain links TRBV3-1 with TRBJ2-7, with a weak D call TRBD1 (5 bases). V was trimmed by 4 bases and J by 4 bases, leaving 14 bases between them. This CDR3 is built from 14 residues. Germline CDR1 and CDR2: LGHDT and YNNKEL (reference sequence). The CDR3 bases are TGTGCCAGCAGCCTCCTGGGGCCAGAGTACGAGCAGTACTTC. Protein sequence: CASSLLGPEYEQYF.

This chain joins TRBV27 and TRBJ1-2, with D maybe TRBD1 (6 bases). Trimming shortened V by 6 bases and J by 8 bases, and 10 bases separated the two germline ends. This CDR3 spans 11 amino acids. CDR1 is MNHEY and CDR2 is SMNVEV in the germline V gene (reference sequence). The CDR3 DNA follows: TGTGCCAGCAGGCCAGGGGAAGGCTACACCTTC. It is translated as CASRPGEGYTF.

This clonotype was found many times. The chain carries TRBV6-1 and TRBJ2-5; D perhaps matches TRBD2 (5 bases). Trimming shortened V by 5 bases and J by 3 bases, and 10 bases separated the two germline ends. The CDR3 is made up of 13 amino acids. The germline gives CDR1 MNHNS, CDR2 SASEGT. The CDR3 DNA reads TGTGCCAGCAGTTACTGGGGAGAAGAGACCCAGTACTTC. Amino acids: CASSYWGEETQYF.

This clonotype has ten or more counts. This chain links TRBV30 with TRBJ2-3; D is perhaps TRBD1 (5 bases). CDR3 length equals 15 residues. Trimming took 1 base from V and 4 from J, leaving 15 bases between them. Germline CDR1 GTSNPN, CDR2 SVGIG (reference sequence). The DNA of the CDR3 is TGTGCCTGGAGTGGGCAGCCTTCAGGGTCAGATACGCAGTATTTT. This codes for CAWSGQPSGSDTQYF.

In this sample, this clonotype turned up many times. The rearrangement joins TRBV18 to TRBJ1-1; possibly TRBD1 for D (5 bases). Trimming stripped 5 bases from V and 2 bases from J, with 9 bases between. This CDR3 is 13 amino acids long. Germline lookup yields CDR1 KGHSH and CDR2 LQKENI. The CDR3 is CASSAGANTEAFF. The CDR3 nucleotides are TGTGCCAGCTCAGCCGGGGCCAACACTGAAGCTTTCTTT. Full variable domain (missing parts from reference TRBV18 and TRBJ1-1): NAGVMQNPRHLVRRRGQEARLRCSPMKGHSHVYWYRQLPEEGLKFMVYLQKENIIDESGMPKERFSAEFPKEGPSILRIQQVVRGDSAAYFCASSAGANTEAFFGQGTRLTVV.

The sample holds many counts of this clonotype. The CDR3 sequence: CASSQVQGNTEAFF. In DNA, the CDR3 is TGTGCCAGCAGCCAAGTACAGGGAAACACTGAAGCTTTCTTT. The chain carries TRBV3-1 and TRBJ1-1; TRBD1 might be the D (6 bases). This CDR3 is built from 14 residues. Germline V gene lookup returns CDR1 LGHDT and CDR2 YNNKEL (reference sequence). The V end was cut by 1 base, the J end by 2 bases, with 8 bases between.

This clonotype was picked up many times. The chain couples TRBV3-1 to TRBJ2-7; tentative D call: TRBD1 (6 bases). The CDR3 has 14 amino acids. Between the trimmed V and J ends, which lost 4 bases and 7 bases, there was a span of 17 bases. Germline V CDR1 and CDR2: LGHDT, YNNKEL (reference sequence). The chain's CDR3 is CASSRGQGEGEQYF. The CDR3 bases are TGTGCCAGCAGCCGGGGACAAGGGGAAGGGGAGCAGTACTTC.

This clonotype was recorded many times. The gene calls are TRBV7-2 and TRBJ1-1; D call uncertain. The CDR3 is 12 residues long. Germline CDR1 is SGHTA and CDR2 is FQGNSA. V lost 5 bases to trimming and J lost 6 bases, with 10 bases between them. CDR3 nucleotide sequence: TGTGCCAGCAGCCCTGGGTGGTCTGAAGCTTTCTTT. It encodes CASSPGWSEAFF.

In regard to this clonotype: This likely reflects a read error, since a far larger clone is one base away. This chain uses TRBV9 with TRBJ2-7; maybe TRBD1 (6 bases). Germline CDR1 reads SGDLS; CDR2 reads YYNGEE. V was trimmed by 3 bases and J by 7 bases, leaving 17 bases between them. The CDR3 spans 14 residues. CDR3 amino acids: CASSGPQGIDEQYF. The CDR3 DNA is TGTGCCAGCAGCGGACCGCAGGGGATCGATGAGCAGTACTTC.

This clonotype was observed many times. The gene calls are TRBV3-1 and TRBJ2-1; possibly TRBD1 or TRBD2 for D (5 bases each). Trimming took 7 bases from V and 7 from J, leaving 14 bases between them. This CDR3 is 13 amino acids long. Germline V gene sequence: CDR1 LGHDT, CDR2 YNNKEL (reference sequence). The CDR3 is CASTLGVLNEQFF. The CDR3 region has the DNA TGTGCCAGCACCTTGGGGGTCTTAAATGAGCAGTTCTTC.

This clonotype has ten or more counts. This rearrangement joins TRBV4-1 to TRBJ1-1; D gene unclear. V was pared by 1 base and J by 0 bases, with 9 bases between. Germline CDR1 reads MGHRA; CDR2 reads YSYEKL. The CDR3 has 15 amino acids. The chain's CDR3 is CASSQVRVMNTEAFF. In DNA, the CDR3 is TGCGCCAGCAGCCAAGTCCGGGTTATGAACACTGAAGCTTTCTTT.

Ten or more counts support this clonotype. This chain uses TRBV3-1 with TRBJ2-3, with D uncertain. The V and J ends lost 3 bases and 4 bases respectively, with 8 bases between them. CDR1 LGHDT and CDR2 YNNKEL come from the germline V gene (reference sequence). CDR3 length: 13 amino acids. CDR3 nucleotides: TGTGCCAGCAGCCAGTCATCTCCAGATACGCAGTATTTT. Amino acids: CASSQSSPDTQYF.

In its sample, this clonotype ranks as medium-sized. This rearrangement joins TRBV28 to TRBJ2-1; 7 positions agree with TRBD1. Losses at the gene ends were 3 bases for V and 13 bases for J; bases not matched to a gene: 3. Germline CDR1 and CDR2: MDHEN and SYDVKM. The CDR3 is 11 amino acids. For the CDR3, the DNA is TGTGCCAGCAGTTTCACAGGGGTACAGTTCTTC. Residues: CASSFTGVQFF.

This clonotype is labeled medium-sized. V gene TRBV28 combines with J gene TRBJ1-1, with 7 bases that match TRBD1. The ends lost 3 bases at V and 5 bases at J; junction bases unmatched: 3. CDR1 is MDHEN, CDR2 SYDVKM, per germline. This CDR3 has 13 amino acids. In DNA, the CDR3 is TGTGCCAGCAGTTTTGGCAGGGGGACTGAAGCTTTCTTT. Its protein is CASSFGRGTEAFF.

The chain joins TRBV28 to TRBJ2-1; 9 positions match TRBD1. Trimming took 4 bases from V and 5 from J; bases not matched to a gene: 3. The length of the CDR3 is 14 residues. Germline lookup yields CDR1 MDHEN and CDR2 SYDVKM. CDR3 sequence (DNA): TGTGCCAGCAGTTGGGGACAGGGTAACAATGAGCAGTTCTTC. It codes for CASSWGQGNNEQFF.

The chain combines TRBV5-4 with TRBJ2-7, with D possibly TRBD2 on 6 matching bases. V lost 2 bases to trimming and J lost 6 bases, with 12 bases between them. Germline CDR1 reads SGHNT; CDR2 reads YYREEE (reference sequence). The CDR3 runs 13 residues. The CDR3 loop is CASSFIGSTEQYF. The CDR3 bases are TGTGCCAGCAGCTTCATCGGGAGCACCGAGCAGTACTTC.

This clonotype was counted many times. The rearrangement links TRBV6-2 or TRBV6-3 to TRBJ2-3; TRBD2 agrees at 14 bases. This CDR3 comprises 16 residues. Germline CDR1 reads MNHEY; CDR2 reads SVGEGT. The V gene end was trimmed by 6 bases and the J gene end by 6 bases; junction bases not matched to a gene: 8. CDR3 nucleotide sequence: TGTGCCAGCAGCCGCGTGGGACTAGCGGGGGCGGATACGCAGTATTTT. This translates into CASSRVGLAGADTQYF.

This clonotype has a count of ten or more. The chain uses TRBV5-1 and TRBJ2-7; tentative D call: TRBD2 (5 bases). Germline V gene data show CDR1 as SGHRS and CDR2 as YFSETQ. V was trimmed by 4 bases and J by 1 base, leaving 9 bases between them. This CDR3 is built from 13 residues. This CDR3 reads CASSREQSYEQYF. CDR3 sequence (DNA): TGCGCCAGCAGCCGGGAACAATCCTACGAGCAGTACTTC.

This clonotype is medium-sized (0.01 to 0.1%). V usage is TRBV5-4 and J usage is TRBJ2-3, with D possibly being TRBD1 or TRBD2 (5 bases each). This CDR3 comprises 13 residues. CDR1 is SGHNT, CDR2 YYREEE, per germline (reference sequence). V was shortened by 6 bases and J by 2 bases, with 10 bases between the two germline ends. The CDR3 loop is CASTRGTTDTQYF. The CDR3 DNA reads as TGTGCCAGCACCCGAGGGACCACAGATACGCAGTATTTT.

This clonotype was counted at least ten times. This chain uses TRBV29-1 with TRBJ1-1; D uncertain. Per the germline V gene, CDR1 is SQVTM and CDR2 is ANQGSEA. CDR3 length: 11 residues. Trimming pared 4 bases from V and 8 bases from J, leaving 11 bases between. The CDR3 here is CSVGNLGEAFF. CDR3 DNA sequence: TGCAGCGTTGGGAACCTGGGGGAAGCTTTCTTT.

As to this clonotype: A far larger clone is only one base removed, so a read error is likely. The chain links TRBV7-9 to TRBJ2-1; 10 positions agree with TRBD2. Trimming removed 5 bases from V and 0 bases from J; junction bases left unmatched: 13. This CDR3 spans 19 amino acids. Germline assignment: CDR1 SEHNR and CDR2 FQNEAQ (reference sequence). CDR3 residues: CASSPQLAGFLSSYNEQFF. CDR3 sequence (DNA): TGTGCCAGCAGCCCCCAACTAGCGGGATTCCTTAGCTCCTACAATGAGCAGTTCTTC.

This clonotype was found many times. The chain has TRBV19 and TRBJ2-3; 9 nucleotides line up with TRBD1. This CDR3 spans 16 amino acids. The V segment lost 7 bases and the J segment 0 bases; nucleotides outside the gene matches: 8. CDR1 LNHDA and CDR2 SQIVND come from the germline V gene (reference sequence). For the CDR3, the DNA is TGTGCCAGTACCAGCCCCGGACAGGGGAGCACAGATACGCAGTATTTT. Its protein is CASTSPGQGSTDTQYF.

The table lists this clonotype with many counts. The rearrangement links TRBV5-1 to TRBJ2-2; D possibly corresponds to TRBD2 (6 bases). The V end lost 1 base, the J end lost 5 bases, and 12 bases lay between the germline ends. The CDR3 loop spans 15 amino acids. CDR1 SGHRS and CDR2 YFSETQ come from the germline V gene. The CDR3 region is CASSLRDSNTGELFF. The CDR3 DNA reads TGCGCCAGCAGCTTGAGGGACTCTAATACCGGGGAGCTGTTTTTT.

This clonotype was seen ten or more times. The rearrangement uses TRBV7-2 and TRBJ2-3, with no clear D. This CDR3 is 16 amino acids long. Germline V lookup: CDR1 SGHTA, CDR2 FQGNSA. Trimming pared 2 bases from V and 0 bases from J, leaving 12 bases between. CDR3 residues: CASSLTPAASTDTQYF. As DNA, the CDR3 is TGTGCCAGCAGCTTAACCCCCGCAGCTAGCACAGATACGCAGTATTTT.